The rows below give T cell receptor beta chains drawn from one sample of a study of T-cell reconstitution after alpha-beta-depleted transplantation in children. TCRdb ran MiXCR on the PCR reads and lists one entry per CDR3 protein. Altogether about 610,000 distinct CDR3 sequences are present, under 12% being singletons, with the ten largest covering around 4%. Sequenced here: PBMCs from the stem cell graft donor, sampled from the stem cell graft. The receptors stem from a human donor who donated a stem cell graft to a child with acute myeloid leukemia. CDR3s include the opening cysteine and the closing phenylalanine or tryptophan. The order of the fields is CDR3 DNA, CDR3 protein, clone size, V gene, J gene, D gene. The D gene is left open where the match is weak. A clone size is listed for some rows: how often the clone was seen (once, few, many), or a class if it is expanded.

CDR3nt: TGCGCCAGCAGCTTCGACAACACAGATACGCAGTATTTT; CDR3aa: CASSFDNTDTQYF; abundance: many; v_gene: TRBV5-1; j_gene: TRBJ2-3; d_gene: -
CDR3nt: TGTGCCAGCAGCCGGACCTTAGCTGGAGATACGCAGTATTTT; CDR3aa: CASSRTLAGDTQYF; abundance: many; v_gene: TRBV28; j_gene: TRBJ2-3; d_gene: -
CDR3nt: TGTGCCAGCAGTTTTGCGGGGGCGCGCGGGAATTCACCCCTCCACTTT; CDR3aa: CASSFAGARGNSPLHF; abundance: -; v_gene: TRBV28; j_gene: TRBJ1-6; d_gene: -
CDR3nt: TGCAGTGGCGGGGGTTCGGTTGATCAGCCCCAGCATTTT; CDR3aa: CSGGGSVDQPQHF; abundance: -; v_gene: TRBV20-1; j_gene: TRBJ1-5; d_gene: -
CDR3nt: TGCGCCAGCAGCCAGGACAGGGGTACGAGGTCCGGGGAGCTGTTTTTT; CDR3aa: CASSQDRGTRSGELFF; abundance: many; v_gene: TRBV4-3; j_gene: TRBJ2-2; d_gene: TRBD1
CDR3nt: TGTGCCAGCAGCTCCCCTCAGGGGAACACTGAAGCTTTCTTT; CDR3aa: CASSSPQGNTEAFF; abundance: few; v_gene: TRBV7-2; j_gene: TRBJ1-1; d_gene: -
CDR3nt: TGTGCCAGCTCACCACCGCAGGCCCTTTACAATGAGCAGTTCTTC; CDR3aa: CASSPPQALYNEQFF; abundance: few; v_gene: TRBV18; j_gene: TRBJ2-1; d_gene: -
CDR3nt: TGTGCCAGCATGGGTCCGGTTACCTACGAGCAGTACTTC; CDR3aa: CASMGPVTYEQYF; abundance: many; v_gene: TRBV6-1; j_gene: TRBJ2-7; d_gene: -
CDR3nt: TGTGCCAGCAGCTATGACAGGTATTCTCCCTACAATGAGCAGTTCTTC; CDR3aa: CASSYDRYSPYNEQFF; abundance: -; v_gene: TRBV7-2; j_gene: TRBJ2-1; d_gene: -
CDR3nt: TGTGCCAGCATGATACAGGGTACAGATACGCAGTATTTT; CDR3aa: CASMIQGTDTQYF; abundance: -; v_gene: TRBV7-2; j_gene: TRBJ2-3; d_gene: -
CDR3nt: TGTGCCAGCAGTGCAACTAGTTCCTACAATGAGCAGTTCTTC; CDR3aa: CASSATSSYNEQFF; abundance: few; v_gene: TRBV6-1; j_gene: TRBJ2-1; d_gene: -
CDR3nt: TGCGCCAGCAGCTTGGACGGGGGTAACTATGGCTACACCTTC; CDR3aa: CASSLDGGNYGYTF; abundance: many; v_gene: TRBV5-1; j_gene: TRBJ1-2; d_gene: -
CDR3nt: TGCAGCGTTGGAGGAGGACGGCAGCCCCAGCATTTT; CDR3aa: CSVGGGRQPQHF; abundance: many; v_gene: TRBV29-1; j_gene: TRBJ1-5; d_gene: -
CDR3nt: TGTGCCAGCAGCCCAGAGGTCGCCGGGGAGCTGTTTTTT; CDR3aa: CASSPEVAGELFF; abundance: few; v_gene: TRBV7-2; j_gene: TRBJ2-2; d_gene: -
CDR3nt: TGTGCCAGCAGCCTCTCGCGGGGTAGCGGGAGTGTGAATGAGCAGTTCTTC; CDR3aa: CASSLSRGSGSVNEQFF; abundance: -; v_gene: TRBV3-1; j_gene: TRBJ2-1; d_gene: TRBD2
CDR3nt: TGCGCCAGCAGCTTGGCCGGGATCCTTTCCAATGAGCAGTTCTTC; CDR3aa: CASSLAGILSNEQFF; abundance: many; v_gene: TRBV5-1; j_gene: TRBJ2-1; d_gene: -
CDR3nt: TGTGCCAGCACCCCGGGACAGGGACCCTACAATGGGCAGTTCTTC; CDR3aa: CASTPGQGPYNGQFF; abundance: -; v_gene: TRBV28; j_gene: TRBJ2-1; d_gene: TRBD1
CDR3nt: TGCAGTGCTACGAAGCCCCAGAGGGACACAGATACGCAGTATTTT; CDR3aa: CSATKPQRDTDTQYF; abundance: few; v_gene: TRBV20-1; j_gene: TRBJ2-3; d_gene: -
CDR3nt: TGTGCCAGCAGCGGACTAGCGGGAGCTAGCAATGAGCAGTTCTTC; CDR3aa: CASSGLAGASNEQFF; abundance: few; v_gene: TRBV9; j_gene: TRBJ2-1; d_gene: TRBD2
CDR3nt: TGTGCCAGCAGCCCAGACGACTACAATGAGCAGTTCTTC; CDR3aa: CASSPDDYNEQFF; abundance: -; v_gene: TRBV3-1; j_gene: TRBJ2-1; d_gene: -
CDR3nt: TGCAGTGCTAGAGATCAGCTAGATACGCAGTATTTT; CDR3aa: CSARDQLDTQYF; abundance: many; v_gene: TRBV20-1; j_gene: TRBJ2-3; d_gene: -
CDR3nt: TGTGCCAGCAGTTACCCCCAGCGGGGATACAATGAGCAGTTCTTC; CDR3aa: CASSYPQRGYNEQFF; abundance: -; v_gene: TRBV6-2/TRBV6-3; j_gene: TRBJ2-1; d_gene: TRBD2
CDR3nt: TGTGCCAGCAGCCCCCCCCCGAGGTCAAGCTCCTACAATGAGCAGTTCTTC; CDR3aa: CASSPPPRSSSYNEQFF; abundance: -; v_gene: TRBV11-1; j_gene: TRBJ2-1; d_gene: -